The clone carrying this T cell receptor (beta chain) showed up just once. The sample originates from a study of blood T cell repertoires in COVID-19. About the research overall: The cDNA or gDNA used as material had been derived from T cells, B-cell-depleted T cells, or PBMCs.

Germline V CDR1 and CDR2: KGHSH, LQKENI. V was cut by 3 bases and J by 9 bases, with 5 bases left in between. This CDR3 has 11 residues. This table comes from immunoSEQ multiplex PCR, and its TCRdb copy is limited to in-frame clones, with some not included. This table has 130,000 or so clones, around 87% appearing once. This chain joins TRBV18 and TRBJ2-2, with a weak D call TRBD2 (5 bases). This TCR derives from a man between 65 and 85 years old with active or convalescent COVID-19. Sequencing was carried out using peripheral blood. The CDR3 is CASSPGRELFF. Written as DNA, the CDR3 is TGTGCCAGCTCACCCGGGAGGGAGCTGTTTTTT.